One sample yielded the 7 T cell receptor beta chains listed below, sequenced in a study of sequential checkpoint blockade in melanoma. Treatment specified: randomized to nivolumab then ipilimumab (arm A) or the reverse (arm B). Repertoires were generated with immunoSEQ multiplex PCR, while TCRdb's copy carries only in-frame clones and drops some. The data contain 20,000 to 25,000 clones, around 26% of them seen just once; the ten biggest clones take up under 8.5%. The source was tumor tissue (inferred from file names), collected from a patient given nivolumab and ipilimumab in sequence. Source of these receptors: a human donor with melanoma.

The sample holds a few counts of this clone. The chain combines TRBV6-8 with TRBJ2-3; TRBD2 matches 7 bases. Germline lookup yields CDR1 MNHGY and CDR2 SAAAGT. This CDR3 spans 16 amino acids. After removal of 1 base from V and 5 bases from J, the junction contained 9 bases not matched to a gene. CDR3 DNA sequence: TGTGCCAGCAGTTACTGGGCTAGCGGATCTTTAGATACGCAGTATTTT. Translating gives CASSYWASGSLDTQYF.

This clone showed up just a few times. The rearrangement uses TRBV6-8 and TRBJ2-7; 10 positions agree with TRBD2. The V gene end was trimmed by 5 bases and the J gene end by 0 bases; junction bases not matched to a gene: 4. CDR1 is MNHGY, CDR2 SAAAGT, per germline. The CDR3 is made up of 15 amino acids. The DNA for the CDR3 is TGTGCCAGCAGTCCATCTAGCGGGAGCTCCTACGAGCAGTACTTC. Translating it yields CASSPSSGSSYEQYF.

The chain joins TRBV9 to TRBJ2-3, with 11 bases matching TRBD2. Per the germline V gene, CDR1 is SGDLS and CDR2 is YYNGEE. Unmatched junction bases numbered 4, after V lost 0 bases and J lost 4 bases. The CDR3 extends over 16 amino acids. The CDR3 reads CASSVDSGGDPDTQYF. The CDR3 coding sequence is TGTGCCAGCAGCGTAGATAGCGGGGGGGATCCAGATACGCAGTATTTT.

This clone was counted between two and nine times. The CDR3 is CASSLTQLPGQGTPPQHF. Here the CDR3 DNA reads TGTGCCAGCAGTTTGACACAACTACCCGGACAGGGGACTCCGCCCCAGCATTTT. The chain uses TRBV28 and TRBJ1-5, with TRBD1 identical over 9 bases. V lost 3 bases, J lost 9 bases, and 18 bases stayed unmatched. The CDR3 consists of 18 residues. The germline V gene encodes CDR1 MDHEN and CDR2 SYDVKM.

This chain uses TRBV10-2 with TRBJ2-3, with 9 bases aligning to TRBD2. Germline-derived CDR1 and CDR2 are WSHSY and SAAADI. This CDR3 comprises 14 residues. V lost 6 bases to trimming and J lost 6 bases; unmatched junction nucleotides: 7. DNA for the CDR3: TGCGCCAGCAGGGATAGCGGGGGAGTGGATACGCAGTATTTT. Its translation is CASRDSGGVDTQYF.

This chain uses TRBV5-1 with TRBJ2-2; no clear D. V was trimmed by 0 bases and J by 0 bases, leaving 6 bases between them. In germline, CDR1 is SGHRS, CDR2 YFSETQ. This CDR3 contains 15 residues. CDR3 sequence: CASSLDRANTGELFF. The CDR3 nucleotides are TGCGCCAGCAGCTTGGATAGGGCGAACACCGGGGAGCTGTTTTTT.

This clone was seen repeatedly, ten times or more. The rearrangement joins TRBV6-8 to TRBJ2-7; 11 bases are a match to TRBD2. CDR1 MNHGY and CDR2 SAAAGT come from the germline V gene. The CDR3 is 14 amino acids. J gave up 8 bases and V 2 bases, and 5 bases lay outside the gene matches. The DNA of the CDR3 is TGTGCCAGCAGTTACGGACTAGCGGGTCGAAAGCAGTACTTC. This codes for CASSYGLAGRKQYF.